This T cell receptor beta chain derives from a study of blood T cell repertoires in COVID-19. Generated by immunoSEQ multiplex PCR, the TCRdb table keeps only in-frame clones and is missing some. The sample holds about 230,000 clones; 70% to 90% are singletons and the top ten take under 14%. This clone appeared a few times. The CDR3 runs to 15 residues. Losses at the gene ends were 1 base for V and 2 bases for J; bases not matched to a gene: 3. Germline CDR1 is LGHDT and CDR2 is YNNKEL (reference sequence). This receptor was identified in a man in his thirties or forties who had recovered from COVID-19. The chain links TRBV3-1 (or the pseudogene TRBV3-2) to TRBJ1-2; 8 nucleotides agree with TRBD1. The sequencing input was PBMCs or T cells enriched from blood (not recorded which). In DNA, the CDR3 is TGTGCCAGCAGCCAAGCATCAGGGGGCAACTATGGCTACACCTTC. It translates to CASSQASGGNYGYTF.